This T cell receptor beta chain comes out of a study of radiotherapy plus CTLA-4 blockade in lung cancer. J gave up 4 bases and V 6 bases, and 8 bases lay outside the gene matches. The CDR3 runs to 15 residues. In germline, CDR1 is LNHDA, CDR2 SQIVND (reference sequence). Method: immunoSEQ multiplex PCR; TCRdb's copy keeps in-frame clones and lacks some. This sample has 50,000 to 75,000 clones, with roughly 80% found just once. The sequences come from peripheral blood, collected from a patient treated with radiotherapy plus ipilimumab. The origin of this receptor is a human donor with non-small cell lung cancer who had a complete response to radiotherapy plus ipilimumab. V and J are TRBV19 and TRBJ1-4; 7 bases fit TRBD1. This CDR3 reads CASRPGTALNEKLFF. In DNA, the CDR3 is TGTGCCAGTAGGCCCGGGACAGCACTTAATGAAAAACTGTTTTTT.